A selection of T cell receptor beta chains follows, all from one sample in a study of blood T cell repertoires in COVID-19. Assay used: immunoSEQ multiplex PCR; TCRdb lists only in-frame clones, some missing. The profile shows approximately 440,000 clones, about nine tenths of them singletons. Material for sequencing was PBMCs or T cells enriched from blood (not recorded which). The source is a man in his late teens or twenties who had recovered from COVID-19. Both conserved end residues are part of each CDR3. D genes are given only for firm matches. Only part of the rows carry a size: once, few, many, or a class if the clone is expanded.

d_call	clone_size	v_call	j_call	cdr3_nt	cdr3_aa
NA	NA	TRBV5-1	TRBJ1-1	TGCGCCAGCAGCCCAAGTGGGCAGGACACTGAAGCTTTCTTT	CASSPSGQDTEAFF
NA	NA	TRBV10-3	TRBJ1-4	TGTGCCATCAGTGAGGGCGGGGAACAAACTAGGCTGTTTTTT	CAISEGGEQTRLFF
NA	NA	TRBV29-1	TRBJ2-3	TGCAGCGGGAAACGTGGGGCGAGGCTCGGGGATACGCAGTATTTT	CSGKRGARLGDTQYF
NA	NA	TRBV14	TRBJ1-1	TGTGCCAGCAGCCCCCCCGGGACAACTCTGAACACTGAAGCTTTCTTT	CASSPPGTTLNTEAFF
TRBD1	NA	TRBV12-5	TRBJ1-2	TGTGCTAGTGGTTTGGACGGGACAGGGGGCTACACCTTC	CASGLDGTGGYTF
NA	once	TRBV5-1	TRBJ1-2	TGCGCCAGCAGCTTGGACTTACCAGGGAACTATGGCTACACCTTC	CASSLDLPGNYGYTF
TRBD1	NA	TRBV4-1	TRBJ1-1	TGCGCCAGCAGCCAAGTAGGGACAGGGAGCACTGAAGCTTTCTTT	CASSQVGTGSTEAFF
TRBD1	once	TRBV19	TRBJ1-2	TGTGCCAGTAGTATAGCCGAAGGGGGCACTCGGGGCTACACCTTC	CASSIAEGGTRGYTF
NA	NA	TRBV4-1	TRBJ1-2	TGCGCCAGCAGCCAAGAAGCCGGGGGTGGCTACACCTTC	CASSQEAGGGYTF
NA	NA	TRBV29-1	TRBJ2-5	TGCAGCGTACGGGGGAGGGGGGAACAAGAGGCCCAGTACTTC	CSVRGRGEQEAQYF
TRBD1	few	TRBV2	TRBJ2-7	TGTGCCAGCAGCCTGACAGGGTTCGGCGAGCAGTACTTC	CASSLTGFGEQYF
NA	once	TRBV12-3/TRBV12-4	TRBJ1-2	TGTGCCAGCACCCCGCACACTAACTATGGCTACACCTTC	CASTPHTNYGYTF
NA	NA	TRBV9	TRBJ2-2	TGTGCCAGCAGCTTAACCAGTGACGGGTTCCGCACCGGGGAGCTGTTTTTT	CASSLTSDGFRTGELFF
NA	NA	TRBV14	TRBJ1-3	TGTGCCAGCAGCCAAGAGGGCCGCGTATCGGCTGGAAACACCATATATTTT	CASSQEGRVSAGNTIYF
NA	NA	TRBV20-1	TRBJ2-5	TGCAGTGCTAGTTACGGGCCCGGGGGATGGCAAGAGACCCAGTACTTC	CSASYGPGGWQETQYF
NA	NA	TRBV3-1/TRBV3-2	TRBJ1-2	TGTGCCAGCAGCCAAGACTATTCCTCCGGCTACACCTTC	CASSQDYSSGYTF
NA	few	TRBV28	TRBJ2-7	TGTGCCAGCAGTTTGAGGGTCGAGCAGTACTTC	CASSLRVEQYF
TRBD1	NA	TRBV5-1	TRBJ1-6	TGCGCCAGCAGCCAGGAACCGGGACAGATGAATTCACCCCTCCACTTT	CASSQEPGQMNSPLHF
NA	NA	TRBV10-3	TRBJ1-2	TGTGCCATCAGTGAATCGACAGACTATGGCTACACCTTC	CAISESTDYGYTF
NA	NA	TRBV27	TRBJ1-2	TGTGCCACCCGAATAACAACTAACTATGGCTACACCTTC	CATRITTNYGYTF
NA	NA	TRBV7-2	TRBJ1-5	TGTGCCAGCAAGACTGGGTCGGCCAATCAGCCCCAGCATTTT	CASKTGSANQPQHF
NA	once	TRBV7-9	TRBJ1-2	TGTGCCAGCAGCTTAGGACAGAACTTTAAAGCTAACTATGGCTACACCTTC	CASSLGQNFKANYGYTF
TRBD2	NA	TRBV27	TRBJ2-5	TGTGCCAGCAGTTCCCGCCGGGACTATGGGCCCCAGTACTTC	CASSSRRDYGPQYF
NA	NA	TRBV15	TRBJ1-4	TGTGCCACTCTGGGAGACGACGAAAAACTGTTTTTT	CATLGDDEKLFF
NA	NA	TRBV27	TRBJ2-3	TGTGCCAGCAGTCCCGGACTTAGCACAGATACGCAGTATTTT	CASSPGLSTDTQYF
NA	once	TRBV27	TRBJ2-5	TGTGCCAGCAGTCCCAGGGGAACGGGCGGCTTACAAGAGACCCAGTACTTC	CASSPRGTGGLQETQYF
NA	NA	TRBV29-1	TRBJ2-1	TGCAGCGTTGAACAGAGGGACAATGAGCAGTTCTTC	CSVEQRDNEQFF
NA	once	TRBV28	TRBJ1-1	TGTGCCAGCAGTTCTAACCTGGGGCTGTTGAACACTGAAGCTTTCTTT	CASSSNLGLLNTEAFF
NA	few	TRBV5-6	TRBJ2-5	TGTGCCAGCAGCTCCTCAGGACTACCCGCAGAGACCCAGTACTTC	CASSSSGLPAETQYF
NA	few	TRBV5-4	TRBJ1-2	TGTGCCAGCAGCCCTAGGTGGGGGCCGTATGGCTACACCTTC	CASSPRWGPYGYTF
NA	NA	TRBV5-1	TRBJ1-5	TGCGCCAGCAGCTTGGATGTAGATCAGCCCCAGCATTTT	CASSLDVDQPQHF
NA	NA	TRBV6-1	TRBJ1-1	TGTGCCAGCAGTGAAGTTTTGATTAGGCGGGGGGAAGCTTTCTTT	CASSEVLIRRGEAFF
NA	once	TRBV11-3	TRBJ2-5	TGTGCCAGCAGCTTAGAGGCTCAAGAGACCCAGTACTTC	CASSLEAQETQYF
TRBD1	NA	TRBV27	TRBJ2-3	TGTGCCAGCAGTTACGGACAGGGGGTGGAAGATACGCAGTATTTT	CASSYGQGVEDTQYF
TRBD2	NA	TRBV24-1	TRBJ2-3	TGTGCCACCCGGACTAGCGGTCCCACAGATACGCAGTATTTT	CATRTSGPTDTQYF
NA	NA	TRBV5-1	TRBJ2-3	TGCGCCAGCAGCTCGGAGACCGATAGCACAGATACGCAGTATTTT	CASSSETDSTDTQYF
TRBD1	NA	TRBV2	TRBJ1-6	TGTGCCAGCAGTCCCCCCCCCTCGGGGACAGAGGAGTCACCCCTCCACTTT	CASSPPPSGTEESPLHF
NA	NA	TRBV5-1	TRBJ2-3	TGCGCCAGCAGCTTGGACACCACAGATACGCAGTATTTT	CASSLDTTDTQYF
NA	NA	TRBV9	TRBJ1-3	TGTGCCAGCAGCGACGGGGGTCGCTCTGGAAACACCATATATTTT	CASSDGGRSGNTIYF
NA	NA	TRBV7-7	TRBJ2-2	TGTGCCAGCAGCTCCGGAGCGGCGAACACCGGGGAGCTGTTTTTT	CASSSGAANTGELFF